Listed below are T cell receptor beta chains from one sample, sequenced in a study of T cell repertoires in cytomegalovirus infection. MiXCR was run by TCRdb on the reads, yielding one entry per CDR3 protein. The sample consists of about 110,000 distinct CDR3 sequences, around 28% of them appearing once. Their cognate antigens are unknown. Sequences were derived from CD8+ T cells from cultured PBMCs, sampled from culture after CMV antigen stimulation. The receptors were sampled from a human donor in good health (CMV status not recorded). Some clones in this sample may be carry-over from other donors' samples. CDR3s include the opening cysteine and the closing phenylalanine or tryptophan. A D gene is named only where the DNA matches it firmly. A row's size may be missing; if present it is once, few, many or a size class.

V	J	size	D	DNA	CDR3
TRBV5-1	TRBJ1-2	-	-	TGCGCCAGCAGCCCCGAGGGTCCCCTATATGGCTACACCTTC	CASSPEGPLYGYTF
TRBV12-3/TRBV12-4	TRBJ2-1	few	TRBD2	TGTGCCAGCAGAACTAGCGCTTTCTACAATGAGCAGTTCTTC	CASRTSAFYNEQFF
TRBV6-5	TRBJ2-7	-	TRBD2	TGTGCCAGCAGTTACTCCGGGACTAGCGACTACGAGCAGTACTTC	CASSYSGTSDYEQYF
TRBV5-6	TRBJ2-1	few	-	TGTGCCAGCAGCATTTGGGGGGGGCTCTACAATGAGCAGTTCTTC	CASSIWGGLYNEQFF
TRBV7-3	TRBJ2-3	once	-	TGTGCCAGCAGCTTAAATGGGGATAGAGGCACAGATACGCAGTATTTT	CASSLNGDRGTDTQYF
TRBV29-1	TRBJ2-3	-	-	TGCAGCGTTGAAGTCCTCTGGTCGAGCACAGATACGCAGTATTTT	CSVEVLWSSTDTQYF
TRBV5-4	TRBJ1-2	-	TRBD1	TGTGCCAGCAGTTTCGGGACAGGGCTGGAGGGCTACACCTTC	CASSFGTGLEGYTF
TRBV7-9	TRBJ2-7	-	-	TGTGCCAGCAGCTACAGGCTAGGGGGATACGAGCAGTACTTC	CASSYRLGGYEQYF
TRBV7-6	TRBJ1-5	many	-	TGTGCCAGCAGCTTAAAAGGGTTAGGTCAGCCCCAGCATTTT	CASSLKGLGQPQHF
TRBV20-1	TRBJ1-1	-	-	TGCAGTGCTAGAGCCTTAGCAGGAATCTGGGACACTGAAGCTTTCTTT	CSARALAGIWDTEAFF
TRBV20-1	TRBJ2-1	-	-	TGCAGTGCCAGACAGGTTTTGAGCTCCTACAATGAGCAGTTCTTC	CSARQVLSSYNEQFF
TRBV7-2	TRBJ1-2	-	TRBD1	TGTGCCGGGCGGGGGGGACAGGGAGGGTATGGCTACACCTTC	CAGRGGQGGYGYTF
TRBV28	TRBJ1-5	-	-	TGTGCCAGCACGGAATGGGCATCACATCAGCCCCAGCATTTT	CASTEWASHQPQHF
TRBV13	TRBJ1-1	-	-	TGTGCCAGCAGCTTAGAGGCAGGGAGGAACACTGAAGCTTTCTTT	CASSLEAGRNTEAFF
TRBV12-3/TRBV12-4	TRBJ1-1	many	TRBD1	TGTGCCAGCAGTCACGGGACAGGGTACACTGAAGCTTTCTTT	CASSHGTGYTEAFF
TRBV7-9	TRBJ2-3	-	-	TGTGCCAGCAGAGCCCAAGGGGGTACGCAGTATTTT	CASRAQGGTQYF
TRBV7-6	TRBJ1-2	-	-	TGTGCCAGCAGCTTATCGAGGGAAAGGGGAGACTACACCTTC	CASSLSRERGDYTF